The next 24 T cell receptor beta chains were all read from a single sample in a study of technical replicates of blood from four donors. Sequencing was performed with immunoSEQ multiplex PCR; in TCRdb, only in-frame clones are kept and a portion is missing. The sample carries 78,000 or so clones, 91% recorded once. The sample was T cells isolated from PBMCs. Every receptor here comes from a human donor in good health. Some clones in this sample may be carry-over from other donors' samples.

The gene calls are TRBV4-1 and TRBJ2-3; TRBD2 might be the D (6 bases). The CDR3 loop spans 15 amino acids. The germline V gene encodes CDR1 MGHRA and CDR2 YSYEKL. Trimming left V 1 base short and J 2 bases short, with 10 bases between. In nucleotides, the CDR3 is TGCGCCAGCAGCCAAGGGACTACAATCACAGATACGCAGTATTTT. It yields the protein CASSQGTTITDTQYF.

CDR3 region: CASSFIGNTIYF. For the CDR3, the DNA is TGTGCCAGCAGCTTTATTGGAAACACCATATATTTT. The chain is built from TRBV11-3 and TRBJ1-3; no reliable D call. The CDR3 loop spans 12 amino acids. Germline assignment: CDR1 SGHNT and CDR2 YENEEA. Trimming left V 3 bases short and J 3 bases short, with 3 bases between.

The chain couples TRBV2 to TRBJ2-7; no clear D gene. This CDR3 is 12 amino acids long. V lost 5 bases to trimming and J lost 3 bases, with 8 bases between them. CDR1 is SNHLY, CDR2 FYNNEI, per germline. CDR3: CASSLDIYEQYF. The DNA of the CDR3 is TGTGCCAGCAGTTTAGACATCTACGAGCAGTACTTC.

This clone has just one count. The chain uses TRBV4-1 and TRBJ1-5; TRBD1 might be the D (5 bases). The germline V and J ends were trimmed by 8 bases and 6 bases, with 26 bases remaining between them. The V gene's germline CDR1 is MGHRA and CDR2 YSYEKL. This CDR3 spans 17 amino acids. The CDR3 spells CASAEVGRTRGGQPQHF. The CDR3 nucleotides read TGCGCCAGCGCCGAAGTTGGCCGGACAAGGGGAGGTCAGCCCCAGCATTTT.

The CDR3 loop reads CASWSRDGGDEQFF. In DNA form, the CDR3 reads TGTGCCAGCTGGTCCAGAGATGGAGGCGATGAGCAGTTCTTC. The chain joins TRBV2 to TRBJ2-1, with D maybe TRBD2 (5 bases). Trimming cost V 8 bases and J 8 bases, with 19 bases left between them. Germline loops: CDR1 SNHLY, CDR2 FYNNEI. The CDR3 runs 14 residues.

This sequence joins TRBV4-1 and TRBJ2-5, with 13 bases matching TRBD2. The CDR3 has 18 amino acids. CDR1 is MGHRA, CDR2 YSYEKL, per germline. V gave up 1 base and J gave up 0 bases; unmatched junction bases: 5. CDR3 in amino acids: CASSQGGLAGLYQETQYF. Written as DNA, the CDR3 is TGCGCCAGCAGCCAAGGGGGACTAGCGGGACTGTACCAAGAGACCCAGTACTTC.

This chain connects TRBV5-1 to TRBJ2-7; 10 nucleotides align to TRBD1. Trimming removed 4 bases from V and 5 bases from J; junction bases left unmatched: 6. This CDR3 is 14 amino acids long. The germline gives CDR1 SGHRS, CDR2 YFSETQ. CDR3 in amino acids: CASSLGTGVHEQYF. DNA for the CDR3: TGCGCCAGCAGCCTTGGGACAGGGGTCCACGAGCAGTACTTC.

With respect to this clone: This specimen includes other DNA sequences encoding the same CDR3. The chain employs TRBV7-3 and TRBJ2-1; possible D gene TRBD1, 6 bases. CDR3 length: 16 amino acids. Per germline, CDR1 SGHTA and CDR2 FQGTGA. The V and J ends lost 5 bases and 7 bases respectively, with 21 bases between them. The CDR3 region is CASSPIGAGDYNEQFF. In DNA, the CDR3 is TGTGCCAGCAGCCCCATAGGGGCAGGGGATTATAATGAGCAGTTCTTC.

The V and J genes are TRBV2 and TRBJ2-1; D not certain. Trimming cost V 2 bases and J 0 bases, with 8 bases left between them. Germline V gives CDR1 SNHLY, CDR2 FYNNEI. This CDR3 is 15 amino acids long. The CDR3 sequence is CASSESRSSYNEQFF. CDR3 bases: TGTGCCAGCAGTGAAAGCCGGAGCTCCTACAATGAGCAGTTCTTC.

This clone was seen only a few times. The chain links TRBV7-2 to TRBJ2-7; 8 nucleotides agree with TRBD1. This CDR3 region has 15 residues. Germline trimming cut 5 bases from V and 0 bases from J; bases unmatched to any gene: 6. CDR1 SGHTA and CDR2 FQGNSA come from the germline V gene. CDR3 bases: TGTGCCAGCAGCCCACTGGGACAGGTCTCCTACGAGCAGTACTTC. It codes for CASSPLGQVSYEQYF.

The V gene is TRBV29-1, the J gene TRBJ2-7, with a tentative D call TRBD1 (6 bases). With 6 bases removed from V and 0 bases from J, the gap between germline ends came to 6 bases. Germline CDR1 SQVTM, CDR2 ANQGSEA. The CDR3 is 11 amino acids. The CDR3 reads CSVRGSYEQYF. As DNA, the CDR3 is TGCAGCGTCAGGGGCTCCTACGAGCAGTACTTC.

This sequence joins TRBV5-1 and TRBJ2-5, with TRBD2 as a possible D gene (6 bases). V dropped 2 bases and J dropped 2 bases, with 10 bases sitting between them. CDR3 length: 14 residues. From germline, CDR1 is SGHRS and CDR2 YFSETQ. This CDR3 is CASSFGTRQETQYF. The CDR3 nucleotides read TGCGCCAGCAGCTTCGGGACTCGGCAAGAGACCCAGTACTTC.

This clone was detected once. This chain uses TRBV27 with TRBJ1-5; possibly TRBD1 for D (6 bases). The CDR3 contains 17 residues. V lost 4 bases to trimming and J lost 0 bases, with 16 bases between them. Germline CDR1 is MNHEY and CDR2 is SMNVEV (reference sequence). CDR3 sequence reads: CASSSRPGDYSNQPQHF. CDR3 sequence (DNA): TGTGCCAGCAGTTCTCGGCCAGGGGATTATAGCAATCAGCCCCAGCATTTT.

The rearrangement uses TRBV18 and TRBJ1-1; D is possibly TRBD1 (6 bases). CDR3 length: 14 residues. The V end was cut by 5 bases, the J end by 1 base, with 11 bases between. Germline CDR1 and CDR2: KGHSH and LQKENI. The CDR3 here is CASSNGQPNTEAFF. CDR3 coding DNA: TGTGCCAGCTCAAACGGACAGCCGAACACTGAAGCTTTCTTT.

The CDR3: CASSYGSAGGDGYTF. Here the CDR3 DNA reads TGTGCCAGCAGTTACGGGTCGGCAGGGGGCGATGGCTACACCTTC. This chain joins TRBV6-5 and TRBJ1-2; 8 nucleotides match TRBD1. The length of the CDR3 is 15 residues. The junction had 8 bases not matched to a gene; V was cut back by 2 bases and J by 6 bases. Germline values: CDR1 MNHEY, CDR2 SVGAGI.

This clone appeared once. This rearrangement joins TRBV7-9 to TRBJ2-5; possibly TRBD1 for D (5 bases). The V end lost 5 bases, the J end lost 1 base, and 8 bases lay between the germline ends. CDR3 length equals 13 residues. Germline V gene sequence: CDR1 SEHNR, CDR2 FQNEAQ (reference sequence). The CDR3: CASSTDTQETQYF. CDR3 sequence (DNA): TGTGCCAGCAGCACGGACACCCAAGAGACCCAGTACTTC.

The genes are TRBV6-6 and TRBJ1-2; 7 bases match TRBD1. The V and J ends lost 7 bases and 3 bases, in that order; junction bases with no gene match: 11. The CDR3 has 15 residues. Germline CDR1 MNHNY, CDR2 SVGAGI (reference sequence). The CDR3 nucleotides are TGTGCCAGCAACCGGGACAGCCCGCTTCACTATGGCTACACCTTC. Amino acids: CASNRDSPLHYGYTF.

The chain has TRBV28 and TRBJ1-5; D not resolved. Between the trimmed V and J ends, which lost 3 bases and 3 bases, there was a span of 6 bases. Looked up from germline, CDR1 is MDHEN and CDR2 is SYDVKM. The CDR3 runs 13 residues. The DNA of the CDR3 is TGTGCCAGCAGTTTTTACATCAATCAGCCCCAGCATTTT. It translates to CASSFYINQPQHF.

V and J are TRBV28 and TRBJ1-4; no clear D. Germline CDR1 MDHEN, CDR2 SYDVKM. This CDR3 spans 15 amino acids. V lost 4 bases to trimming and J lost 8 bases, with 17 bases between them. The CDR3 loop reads CASSSDGIFGEKLFF. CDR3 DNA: TGTGCCAGCAGTTCCGACGGGATCTTCGGAGAAAAACTGTTTTTT.

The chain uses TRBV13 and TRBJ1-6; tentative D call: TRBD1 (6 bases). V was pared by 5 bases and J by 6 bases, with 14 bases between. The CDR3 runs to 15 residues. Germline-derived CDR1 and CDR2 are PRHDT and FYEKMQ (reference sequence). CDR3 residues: CASSKTGYGNSPLHF. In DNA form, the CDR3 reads TGTGCCAGCAGCAAAACAGGGTACGGTAATTCACCCCTCCACTTT. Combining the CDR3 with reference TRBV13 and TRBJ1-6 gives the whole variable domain AAGVIQSPRHLIKEKRETATLKCYPIPRHDTVYWYQQGPGQDPQFLISFYEKMQSDKGSIPDRFSAQQFSDYHSELNMSSLELGDSALYFCASSKTGYGNSPLHFGNGTRLTVT.

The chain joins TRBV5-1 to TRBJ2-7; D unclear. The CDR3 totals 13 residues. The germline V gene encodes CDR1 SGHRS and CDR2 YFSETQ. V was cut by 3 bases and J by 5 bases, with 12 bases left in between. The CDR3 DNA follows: TGCGCCAGCAGCTCTCCCACCCCGGACGAGCAGTACTTC. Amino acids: CASSSPTPDEQYF.

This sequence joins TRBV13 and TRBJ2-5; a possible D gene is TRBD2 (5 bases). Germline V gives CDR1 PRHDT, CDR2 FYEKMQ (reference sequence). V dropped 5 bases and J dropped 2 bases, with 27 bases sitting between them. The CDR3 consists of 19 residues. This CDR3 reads CASSPERLGTPAGQETQYF. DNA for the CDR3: TGTGCCAGCAGCCCTGAGAGGCTAGGCACTCCCGCGGGTCAAGAGACCCAGTACTTC.

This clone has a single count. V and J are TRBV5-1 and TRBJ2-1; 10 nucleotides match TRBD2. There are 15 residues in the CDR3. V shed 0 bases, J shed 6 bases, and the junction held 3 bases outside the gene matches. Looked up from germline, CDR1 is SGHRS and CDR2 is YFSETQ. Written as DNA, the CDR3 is TGCGCCAGCAGCTTGGCGGCTAGCGGGGGCAATGAGCAGTTCTTC. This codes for CASSLAASGGNEQFF. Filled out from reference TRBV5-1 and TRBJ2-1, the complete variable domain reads KAGVTQTPRYLIKTRGQQVTLSCSPISGHRSVSWYQQTPGQGLQFLFEYFSETQRNKGNFPGRFSGRQFSNSRSEMNVSTLELGDSALYLCASSLAASGGNEQFFGPGTRLTVL.

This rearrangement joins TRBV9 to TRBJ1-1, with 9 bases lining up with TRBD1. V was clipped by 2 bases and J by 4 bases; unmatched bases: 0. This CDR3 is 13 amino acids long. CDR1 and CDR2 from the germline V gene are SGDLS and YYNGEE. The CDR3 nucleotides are TGTGCCAGCAGCGTGGGACAGGGCACTGAAGCTTTCTTT. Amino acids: CASSVGQGTEAFF. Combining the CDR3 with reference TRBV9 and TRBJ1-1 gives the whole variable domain DSGVTQTPKHLITATGQRVTLRCSPRSGDLSVYWYQQSLDQGLQFLIQYYNGEERAKGNILERFSAQQFPDLHSELNLSSLELGDSALYFCASSVGQGTEAFFGQGTRLTVV.